Here is one T cell receptor beta chain with its context. In the original analysis: It was from reference gene primer amplification that nucleated cell counts were estimated. Sequencing was performed with immunoSEQ multiplex PCR; in TCRdb, only in-frame clones are kept and a portion is missing. V, J and clone size are those of that table, while D and trimming were read from the DNA. The sample yields around 94,000 clones, 60% to 80% seen once. The CDR3 sequence is 14 residues long. The germline V and J ends were trimmed by 3 bases and 4 bases, with 11 bases remaining between them. CDR1 is SGHNT, CDR2 YYREEE, per germline (reference sequence). This sample was included in a study of blood T cell repertoires in COVID-19. The overall study: Collection of acute and convalescent COVID-19 samples took place in the United States, Italy and Spain. Nucleic acid was either cDNA or gDNA, and it came from T cells, B-cell-depleted T cells, or PBMCs.

The TCR originated in a man aged 60-69 years with active or convalescent COVID-19. The chain is built from TRBV5-4 and TRBJ1-3, with a tentative D call TRBD1 (5 bases). The sequenced sample was peripheral blood. The CDR3 protein is CASSSSGIGNTIYF. CDR3 DNA sequence: TGTGCCAGCAGCTCTTCAGGGATCGGAAACACCATATATTTT. Using reference TRBV5-4 and TRBJ1-3 for the parts outside the CDR3, the full variable domain is ETGVTQSPTHLIKTRGQQVTLRCSSQSGHNTVSWYQQALGQGPQFIFQYYREEENGRGNFPPRFSGLQFPNYSSELNVNALELDDSALYLCASSSSGIGNTIYFGEGSWLTVV.